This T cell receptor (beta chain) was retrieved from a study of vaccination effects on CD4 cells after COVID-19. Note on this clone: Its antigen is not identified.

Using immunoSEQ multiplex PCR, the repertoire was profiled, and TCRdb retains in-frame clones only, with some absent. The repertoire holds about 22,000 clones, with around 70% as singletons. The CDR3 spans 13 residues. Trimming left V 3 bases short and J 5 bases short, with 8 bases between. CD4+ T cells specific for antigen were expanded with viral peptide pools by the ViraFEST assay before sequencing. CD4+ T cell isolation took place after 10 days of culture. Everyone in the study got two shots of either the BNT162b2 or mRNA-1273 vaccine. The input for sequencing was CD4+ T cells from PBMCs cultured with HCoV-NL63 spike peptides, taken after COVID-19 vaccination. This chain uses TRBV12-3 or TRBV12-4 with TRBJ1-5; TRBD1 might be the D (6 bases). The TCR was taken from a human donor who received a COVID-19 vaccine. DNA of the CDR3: TGTGCCAGCAGTTTTAACAGGGATCAGCCCCAGCATTTT. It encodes CASSFNRDQPQHF.